These T cell receptor beta chains were read from a single sample in a study of shared clonotypes between healthy human individuals. The assay was immunoSEQ multiplex PCR, and TCRdb's table has in-frame clones only and misses some. The sample holds about 960,000 clones, less than 85% seen once. Input material: memory CD4+ T cells sorted from blood. All receptors derive from a man in his late teens or twenties in good health. Both conserved end residues are part of each CDR3. D genes are given only for firm matches. Rows may omit the clone size; those that give it use once, few, many or a size class.

v_gene: TRBV10-3; d_gene: TRBD2; abundance: -; j_gene: TRBJ2-7; CDR3nt: TGTGCCATCAGTGAGTCAGCTAGCGGCCTTTACGAGCAGTACTTC; CDR3aa: CAISESASGLYEQYF
v_gene: TRBV7-9; d_gene: -; abundance: -; j_gene: TRBJ2-5; CDR3nt: TGTGCCAGCAGTCCCGACATTTCCCAAGAGACCCAGTACTTC; CDR3aa: CASSPDISQETQYF
v_gene: TRBV6-5; d_gene: TRBD1; abundance: -; j_gene: TRBJ1-1; CDR3nt: TGTGCCAGCAGACACAGGACAGGGAAAGCTTTCTTT; CDR3aa: CASRHRTGKAFF
v_gene: TRBV19; d_gene: -; abundance: -; j_gene: TRBJ1-1; CDR3nt: TGTGCCAGTAGATCCTATGAAGCTTTCTTT; CDR3aa: CASRSYEAFF
v_gene: TRBV10-2; d_gene: TRBD2; abundance: once; j_gene: TRBJ2-7; CDR3nt: TGCGCCAGCAGTCCAAGCGGGGGGGCCTACGAGCAGTACTTC; CDR3aa: CASSPSGGAYEQYF
v_gene: TRBV10-3; d_gene: -; abundance: -; j_gene: TRBJ2-3; CDR3nt: TGTGCCATCAGGACCCTCGGCACAGATACGCAGTATTTT; CDR3aa: CAIRTLGTDTQYF
v_gene: TRBV5-1; d_gene: TRBD2; abundance: -; j_gene: TRBJ2-3; CDR3nt: TGCGCCAGCAGCTTGGGAGCGGGGACCATCACAGATACGCAGTATTTT; CDR3aa: CASSLGAGTITDTQYF
v_gene: TRBV7-2; d_gene: -; abundance: -; j_gene: TRBJ2-1; CDR3nt: TGTGCCAGCAGCTTTAGGGCGGCCTGGGTCTACAATGAGCAGTTCTTC; CDR3aa: CASSFRAAWVYNEQFF
v_gene: TRBV18; d_gene: -; abundance: -; j_gene: TRBJ1-1; CDR3nt: TGTGCCAGCTCCTCCGACAAGAACACTGAAGCTTTCTTT; CDR3aa: CASSSDKNTEAFF
v_gene: TRBV29-1; d_gene: -; abundance: -; j_gene: TRBJ2-2; CDR3nt: TGCAGCGTTGGAGGGAATCCCACCGGGGAGCTGTTTTTT; CDR3aa: CSVGGNPTGELFF